This T cell receptor beta chain emerged from a study of blood T cell repertoires in COVID-19. Under the authors' procedure: Using reference gene primer amplification, nucleated cell counts were estimated. Profiled with immunoSEQ multiplex PCR; TCRdb holds only in-frame clones, not every one. The V and J calls and clone size are taken from that table; D and trimming were inferred from the DNA. The sample carries tens of thousands of clones, roughly nine tenths recorded once. This CDR3 spans 17 amino acids. V was clipped by 6 bases and J by 0 bases, with 24 bases between them. Per the germline V gene, CDR1 is GTSNPN and CDR2 is SVGIG (reference sequence).

The gene calls are TRBV30 and TRBJ2-7, with D tentatively TRBD2 (6 bases). This clonotype was obtained from a human donor in a cohort sampled during active COVID-19. Source material: peripheral blood. This chain's CDR3 is CACNLEGPKIVSYEQYF. CDR3 coding DNA: TGTGCCTGTAACTTGGAGGGGCCCAAGATCGTCTCCTACGAGCAGTACTTC.